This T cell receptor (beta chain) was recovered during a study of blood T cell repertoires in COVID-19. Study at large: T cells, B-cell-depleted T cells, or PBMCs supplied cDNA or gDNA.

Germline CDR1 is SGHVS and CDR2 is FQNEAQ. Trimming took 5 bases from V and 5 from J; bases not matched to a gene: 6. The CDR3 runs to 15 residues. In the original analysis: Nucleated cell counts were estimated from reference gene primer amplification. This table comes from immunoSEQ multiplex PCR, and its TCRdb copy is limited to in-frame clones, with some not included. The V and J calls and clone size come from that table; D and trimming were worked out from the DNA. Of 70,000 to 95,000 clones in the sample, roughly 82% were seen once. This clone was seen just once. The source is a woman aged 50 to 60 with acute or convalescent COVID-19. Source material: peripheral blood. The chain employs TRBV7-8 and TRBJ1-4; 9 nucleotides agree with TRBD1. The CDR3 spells CASSPGGTGNEKLFF. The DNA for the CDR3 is TGTGCCAGCAGCCCTGGGGGGACAGGGAATGAAAAACTGTTTTTT. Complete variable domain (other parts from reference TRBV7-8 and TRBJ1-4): GAGVSQSPRYKVAKRGQDVALRCDPISGHVSLFWYQQALGQGPEFLTYFQNEAQLDKSGLPSDRFFAERPEGSVSTLKIQRTQQEDSAVYLCASSPGGTGNEKLFFGSGTQLSVL.